This T cell receptor beta chain originates from a study of blood T cell repertoires in COVID-19 (TCRdb year 2020). Regarding the research as a whole: Samples from collaborators originated in the United States, Italy and Spain and spanned both the acute and convalescent phases of COVID-19. Where available, HLA class I and class II types were obtained from metadata supplied by the sample provider rather than from assay-based typing. The repertoires were made available in a free public database intended to serve as a resource for research on the immune response to SARS-CoV-2. The samples were drawn from two sources: the first 160 participants of the ongoing ImmuneRACE study, and 1,000 to 1,500 subjects contributed by 6 global collaborators. The dataset comprised deeply sampled blood TCRbeta repertoires from subjects exposed to, actively infected with, or recovered from COVID-19. Sample metadata almost always included a de-identified subject ID, COVID-19 status, age in years and sex. The prospective study material was composed of cDNA or gDNA derived from T cells, B-cell-depleted T cells, or PBMCs.

TCRbeta CDR3 regions were amplified from genomic DNA using the immunoSEQ Assay, a bias-controlled multiplex PCR. Concerning the study's data processing: Nucleated cell counts per sample were estimated from amplification of reference gene primers within the assay. To quantify the absolute abundance of each unique TCRbeta CDR3 rearrangement, sequence reads were collapsed and filtered. For each sample, productive Simpson clonality was calculated by taking the square root of Simpson's diversity index across productive rearrangements. TCRdb limited this immuneACCESS table to in-frame rearrangements with V and J called. A share of clones is missing; checked studies link under half to unresolved V genes, and the rest is unexplained. V, J and clone size derive from that table, while D and trimming were established from the DNA sequence. For this sample there are over 150,000 clones; about four fifths appear just once. The ten largest clones take up 13% to 15% of the sample.

Whole blood was collected in K2EDTA tubes by collaborating institutions according to the institutions' own protocols. For TCRbeta analysis, collaborators shipped samples as frozen whole blood, isolated PBMCs, or DNA extracted from either of those sample types. Study-wide findings and limitations: How much clinical and demographic metadata was included differed by source and by participant, and the metadata was provided uncurated.

Note on this clone: The target of this receptor is not known. No base quality information exists; no much larger clone differs at one position.

The CDR3 measures 15 amino acids from cysteine to phenylalanine. The entry retains the CDR3 DNA only, 45 bases that are in frame from base 1. V is reduced by 0 bases and J by 5 bases, leaving a spacing of 15 bases between them. From the germline V gene, CDR1 is SGDLS and CDR2 is YYNGEE. This receptor chain uses TRBV9 and TRBJ2-7, and the D gene may be TRBD1, 5 bases matching. Sequencing was done on a sample of peripheral blood. This receptor was taken from a man younger than 35 with active or convalescent COVID-19. The CDR3 is CASSVGGLSRDEQYF. The sequenced DNA is TGTGCCAGCAGCGTAGGTGGGCTTAGCAGGGACGAGCAGTACTTC.